This T cell receptor beta chain stems from a study of blood T cells in healthy people across ages. This clonotype was found a few times. The second PCR ran roughly 6 to 12 cycles with a sample-barcoded 5' primer and J-beta primers. TCRdb re-derived calls from the 5' RACE reads in MiXCR, one entry per CDR3 protein. The table records about 1 million distinct CDR3 sequences, 35% to 50% of them present only once. The V and J ends lost 5 bases and 6 bases, in that order; junction bases with no gene match: 12. The CDR3 is 15 residues long. Germline CDR1 reads MNHEY; CDR2 reads SMNVEV (reference sequence). This chain uses TRBV27 with TRBJ2-7; the match to TRBD1 covers 8 bases. The sequence came from a woman aged 55-75 years in good health. The material sequenced was blood. CDR3 sequence (DNA): TGTGCCAGCAGTCCCCGACGGACAGGGTACGCCGAGCAGTACTTC. Protein product: CASSPRRTGYAEQYF.